This TCR beta chain was retrieved from a study of blood T cell repertoires in COVID-19. Study-wide background: Material from acute and convalescent COVID-19 was sourced from the United States, Italy and Spain. The analysed material was cDNA or gDNA that came from T cells, B-cell-depleted T cells, or PBMCs.

Germline V gene lookup returns CDR1 SGHNT and CDR2 YENEEA. The CDR3 sequence is 17 residues long. V gave up 1 base and J gave up 6 bases; unmatched junction bases: 8. Original methodology: Estimates of nucleated cell counts were drawn from the amplification of reference gene primers. Libraries were prepared by immunoSEQ multiplex PCR; TCRdb keeps only in-frame clonotypes and omits some of them. That table furnishes V, J and clone size, whereas the DNA furnished D and trimming. Counted here are about 40,000 clones, 80% to 90% occurring once; the ten biggest clones make up around 9%. The receptor was derived from a woman in her 70s with acute or convalescent COVID-19. The genes are TRBV11-3 and TRBJ2-1, with 11 bases lining up with TRBD2. The sample taken for sequencing was peripheral blood. The CDR3 bases are TGTGCCAGCAGCTTAGGGCAACTAGCGGGAGATTTCAATGAGCAGTTCTTC. It codes for CASSLGQLAGDFNEQFF.